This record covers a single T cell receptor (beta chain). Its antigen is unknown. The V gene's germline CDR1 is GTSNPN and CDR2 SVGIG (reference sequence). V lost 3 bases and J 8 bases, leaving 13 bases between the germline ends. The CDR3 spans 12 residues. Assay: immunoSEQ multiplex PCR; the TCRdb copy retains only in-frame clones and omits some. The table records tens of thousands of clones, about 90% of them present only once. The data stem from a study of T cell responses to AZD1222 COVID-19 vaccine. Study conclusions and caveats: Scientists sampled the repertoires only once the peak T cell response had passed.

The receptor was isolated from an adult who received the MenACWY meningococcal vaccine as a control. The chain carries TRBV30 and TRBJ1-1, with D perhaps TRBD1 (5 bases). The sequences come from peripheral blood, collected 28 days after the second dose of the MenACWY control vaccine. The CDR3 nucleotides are TGTGCCTGGAGGGACATGGGTTTAGAAGCTTTCTTT. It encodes CAWRDMGLEAFF. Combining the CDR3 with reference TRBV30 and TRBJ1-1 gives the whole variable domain SQTIHQWPATLVQPVGSPLSLECTVEGTSNPNLYWYRQAAGRGLQLLFYSVGIGQISSEVPQNLSASRPQDRQFILSSKKLLLSDSGFYLCAWRDMGLEAFFGQGTRLTVV.